The clone carrying this TCR beta chain was counted ten times or more. This record comes from a study of regulatory T cells in long-lasting Graves disease. Per the germline V gene, CDR1 is DFQATT and CDR2 is SNEGSKA (reference sequence). CDR3 size: 16 residues. V shed 1 base and J 2 bases; nucleotides not matched to a gene: 8. Time point meaning: persistent/refractory GD, antithyroid drugs over 5 years with positive TRAb. The TCR library was made from RNA extracted from PBMCs. Arm-PCR of CDR3 regions with iRepertoire HTBI primers generated TCR beta libraries. TCRdb passed the multiplex PCR reads through MiXCR, listing each CDR3 protein once. The sample holds roughly 300,000 distinct CDR3 sequences, 15% to 20% seen once.

This clonotype was obtained from a female donor with Graves disease. The sequencing here drew on peripheral blood mononuclear cells (PBMCs), taken when the disease was refractory, from a patient treated with antithyroid drugs. This chain uses TRBV20-1 with TRBJ2-5, with 9 positions matching TRBD1. CDR3 region: CSARAHGQGYQETQYF. The CDR3 DNA is TGCAGTGCTAGAGCCCATGGACAGGGGTATCAAGAGACCCAGTACTTC.